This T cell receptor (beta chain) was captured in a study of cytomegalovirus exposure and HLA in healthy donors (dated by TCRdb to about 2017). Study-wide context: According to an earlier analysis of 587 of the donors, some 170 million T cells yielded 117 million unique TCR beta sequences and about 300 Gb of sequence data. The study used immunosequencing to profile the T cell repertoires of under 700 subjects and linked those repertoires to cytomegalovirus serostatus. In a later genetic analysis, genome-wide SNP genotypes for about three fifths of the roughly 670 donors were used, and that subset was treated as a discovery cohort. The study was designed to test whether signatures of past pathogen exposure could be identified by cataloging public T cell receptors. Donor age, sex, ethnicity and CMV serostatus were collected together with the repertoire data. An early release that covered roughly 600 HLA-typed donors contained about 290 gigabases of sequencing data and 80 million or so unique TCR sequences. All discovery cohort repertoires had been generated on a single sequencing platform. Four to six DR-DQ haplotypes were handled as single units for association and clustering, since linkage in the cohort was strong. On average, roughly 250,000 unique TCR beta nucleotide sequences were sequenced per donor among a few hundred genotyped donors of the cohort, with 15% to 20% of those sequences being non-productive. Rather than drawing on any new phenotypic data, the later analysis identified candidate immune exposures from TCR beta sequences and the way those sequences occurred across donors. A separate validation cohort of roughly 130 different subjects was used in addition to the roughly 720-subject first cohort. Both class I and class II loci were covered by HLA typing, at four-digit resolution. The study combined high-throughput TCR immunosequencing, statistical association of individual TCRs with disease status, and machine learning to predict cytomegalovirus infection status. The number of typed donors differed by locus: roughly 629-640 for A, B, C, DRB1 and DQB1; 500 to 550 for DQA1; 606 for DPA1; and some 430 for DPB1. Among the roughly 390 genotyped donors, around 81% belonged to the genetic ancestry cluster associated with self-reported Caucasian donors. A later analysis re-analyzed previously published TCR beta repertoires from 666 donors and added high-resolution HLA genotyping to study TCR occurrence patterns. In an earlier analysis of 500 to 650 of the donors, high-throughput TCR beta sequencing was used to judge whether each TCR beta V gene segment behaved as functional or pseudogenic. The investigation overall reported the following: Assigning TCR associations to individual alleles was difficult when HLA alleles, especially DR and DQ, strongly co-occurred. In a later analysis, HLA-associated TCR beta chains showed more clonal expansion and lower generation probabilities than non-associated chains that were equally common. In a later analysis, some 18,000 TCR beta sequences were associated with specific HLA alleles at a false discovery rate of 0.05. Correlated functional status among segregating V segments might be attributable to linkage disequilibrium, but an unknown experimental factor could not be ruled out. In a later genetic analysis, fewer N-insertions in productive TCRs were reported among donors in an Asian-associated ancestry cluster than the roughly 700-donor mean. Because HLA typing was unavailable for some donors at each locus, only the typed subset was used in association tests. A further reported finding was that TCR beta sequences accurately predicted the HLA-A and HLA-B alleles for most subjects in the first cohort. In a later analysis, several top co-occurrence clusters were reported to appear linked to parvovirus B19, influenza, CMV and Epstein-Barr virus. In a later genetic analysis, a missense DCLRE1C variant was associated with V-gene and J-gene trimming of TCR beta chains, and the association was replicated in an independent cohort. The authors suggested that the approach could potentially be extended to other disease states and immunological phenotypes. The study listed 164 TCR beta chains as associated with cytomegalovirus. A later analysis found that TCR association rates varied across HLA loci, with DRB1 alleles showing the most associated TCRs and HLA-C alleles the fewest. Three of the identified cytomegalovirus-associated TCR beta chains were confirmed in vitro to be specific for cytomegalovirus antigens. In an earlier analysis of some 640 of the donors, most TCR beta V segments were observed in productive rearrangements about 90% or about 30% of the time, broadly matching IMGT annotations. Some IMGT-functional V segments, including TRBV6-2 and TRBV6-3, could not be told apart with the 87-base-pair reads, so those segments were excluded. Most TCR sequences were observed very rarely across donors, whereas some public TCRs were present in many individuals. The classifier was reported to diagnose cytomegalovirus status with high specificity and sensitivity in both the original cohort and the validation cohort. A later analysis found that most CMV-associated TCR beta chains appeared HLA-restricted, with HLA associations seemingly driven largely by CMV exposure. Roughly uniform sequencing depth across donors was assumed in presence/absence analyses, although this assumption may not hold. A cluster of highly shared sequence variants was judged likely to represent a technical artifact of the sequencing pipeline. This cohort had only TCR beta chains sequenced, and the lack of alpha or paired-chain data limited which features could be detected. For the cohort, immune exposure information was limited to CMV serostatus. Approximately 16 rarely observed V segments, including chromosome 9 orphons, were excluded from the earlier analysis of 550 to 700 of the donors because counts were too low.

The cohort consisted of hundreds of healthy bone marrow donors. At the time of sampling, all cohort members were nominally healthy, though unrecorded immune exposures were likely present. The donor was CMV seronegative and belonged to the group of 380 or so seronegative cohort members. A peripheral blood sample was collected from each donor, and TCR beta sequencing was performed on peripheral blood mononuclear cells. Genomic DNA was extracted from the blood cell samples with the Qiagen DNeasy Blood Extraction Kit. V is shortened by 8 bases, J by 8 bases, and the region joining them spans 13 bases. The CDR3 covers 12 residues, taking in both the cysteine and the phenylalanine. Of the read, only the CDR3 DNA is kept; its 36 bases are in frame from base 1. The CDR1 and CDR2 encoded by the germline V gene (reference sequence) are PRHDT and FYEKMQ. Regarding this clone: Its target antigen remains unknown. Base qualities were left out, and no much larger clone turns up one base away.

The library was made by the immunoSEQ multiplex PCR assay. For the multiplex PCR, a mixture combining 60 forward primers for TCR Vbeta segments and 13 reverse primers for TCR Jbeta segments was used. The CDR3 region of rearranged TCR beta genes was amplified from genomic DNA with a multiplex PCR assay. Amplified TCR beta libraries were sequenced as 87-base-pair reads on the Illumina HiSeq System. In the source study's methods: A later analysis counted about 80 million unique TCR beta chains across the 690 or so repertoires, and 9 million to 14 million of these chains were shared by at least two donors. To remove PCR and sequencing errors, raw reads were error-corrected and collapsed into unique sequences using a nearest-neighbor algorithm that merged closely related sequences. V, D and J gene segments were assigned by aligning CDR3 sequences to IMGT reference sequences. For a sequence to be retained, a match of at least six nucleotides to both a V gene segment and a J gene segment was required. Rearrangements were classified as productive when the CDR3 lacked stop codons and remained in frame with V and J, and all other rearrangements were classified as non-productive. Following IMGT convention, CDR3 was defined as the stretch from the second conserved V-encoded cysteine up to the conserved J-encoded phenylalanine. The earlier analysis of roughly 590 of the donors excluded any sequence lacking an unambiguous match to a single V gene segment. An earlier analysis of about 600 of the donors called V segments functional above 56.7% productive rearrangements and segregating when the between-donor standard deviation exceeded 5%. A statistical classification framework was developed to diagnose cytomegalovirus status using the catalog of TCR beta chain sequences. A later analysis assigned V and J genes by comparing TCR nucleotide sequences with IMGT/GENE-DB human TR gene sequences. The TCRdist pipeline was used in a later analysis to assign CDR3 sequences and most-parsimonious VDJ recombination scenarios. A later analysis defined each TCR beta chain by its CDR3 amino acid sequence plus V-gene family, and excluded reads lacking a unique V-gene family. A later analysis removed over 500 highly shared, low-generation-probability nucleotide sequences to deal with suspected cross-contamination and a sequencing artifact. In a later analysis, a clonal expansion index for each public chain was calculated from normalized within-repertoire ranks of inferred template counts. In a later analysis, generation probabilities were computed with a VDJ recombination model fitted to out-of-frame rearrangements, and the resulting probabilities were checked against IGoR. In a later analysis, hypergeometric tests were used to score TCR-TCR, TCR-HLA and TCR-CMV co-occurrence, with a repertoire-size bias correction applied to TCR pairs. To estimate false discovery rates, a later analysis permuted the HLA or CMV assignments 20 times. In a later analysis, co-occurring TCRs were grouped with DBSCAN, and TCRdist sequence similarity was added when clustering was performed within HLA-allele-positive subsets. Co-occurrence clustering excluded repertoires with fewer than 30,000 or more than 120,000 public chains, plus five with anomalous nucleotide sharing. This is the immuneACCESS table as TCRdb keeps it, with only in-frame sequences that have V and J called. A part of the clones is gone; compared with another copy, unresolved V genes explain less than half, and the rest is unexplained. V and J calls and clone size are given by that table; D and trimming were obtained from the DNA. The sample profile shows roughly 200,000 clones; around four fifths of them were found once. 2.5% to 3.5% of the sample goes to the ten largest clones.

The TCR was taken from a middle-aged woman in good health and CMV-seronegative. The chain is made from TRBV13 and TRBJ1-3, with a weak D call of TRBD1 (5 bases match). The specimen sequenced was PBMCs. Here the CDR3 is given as CASGRDEDTIYF. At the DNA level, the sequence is TGTGCCAGCGGCAGGGATGAAGACACCATATATTTT.